This entry lists 23 T cell receptor beta chains sequenced from one sample in a study of tissue T cells after allogeneic stem cell transplantation. The time point was: mouse harvest day 7 after allogeneic transplant. Mouse grafts combined 10^7 T-cell-depleted bone marrow cells with 10^6 splenic CD5+ T cells. The assay was immunoSEQ multiplex PCR, and TCRdb's table has in-frame clones only and misses some. The sample includes thousands of clones, roughly 47% of them seen just once. Sequenced sample: gut tissue. Receptor source: a female BALB/c mouse given C57BL/6 T cells with graft-versus-host disease after an allogeneic hematopoietic cell transplant.

Comments on this clone: The genes and germline here are from mouse. The CDR3 extends 1 residue past the end of the read, so its final part is completed from the germline J gene. This rearrangement joins TRBV31 to TRBJ2-5; 14 nucleotides line up with TRBD2. With V trimmed by 0 bases and J by 8 bases, 7 bases remained unmatched. CDR1 and CDR2 (germline): GKSSPN, SITVG. The CDR3 extends over 16 amino acids. The chain's CDR3 is CAWSLGTGGARGTQYF. The sequenced part of the CDR3 DNA is TGTGCCTGGAGTCTGGGGACTGGGGGGGCGAGGGGCACCCAGTAC.

Details on this clone: Germline and genes here are mouse. The read ends 1 residue shy of where the CDR3 ends; the end is completed using the germline J gene. V gene TRBV31 combines with J gene TRBJ2-3; perhaps D is TRBD1 or TRBD2 (5 bases each). The CDR3 contains 14 residues. Trimming left V 1 base short and J 0 bases short, with 8 bases between. Germline V CDR1 and CDR2: GKSSPN, SITVG. The sequenced part of the CDR3 DNA is TGTGCCTGGAGTCGGGGGAGGAGTGCAGAAACGCTGTAT. Its translation is CAWSRGRSAETLY. The complete CDR3 reads CAWSRGRSAETLYF.

This clone has just a few counts. The genes and germline here are from mouse. The CDR3 end lies 1 residue beyond the end of the read and is filled in from the germline J gene. The chain links TRBV29 to TRBJ2-1, with 7 bases identical to TRBD1. The CDR3 is 13 amino acids. V trimming: 6 bases; J trimming: 7 bases; junction bases outside the gene matches: 6. CDR1 is MSHET, CDR2 SYDVDS, per germline. The chain's CDR3 is CASRPTGRAEQFF. The CDR3 bases that were read are TGTGCTAGCAGGCCGACAGGGAGAGCTGAGCAGTTC.

For this clone: Gene names are the mouse ones. The read gets to within 1 residue of the CDR3 end, and the germline J gene fills in the rest. V gene TRBV13-2 combines with J gene TRBJ2-4; D assignment may be TRBD1 or TRBD2 (5 bases each). Deletions cut 5 bases from V and 1 base from J, with 11 bases between. CDR3 length equals 14 residues. CDR1 NNHNN and CDR2 SYGAGS come from the germline V gene (reference sequence). The sequenced CDR3 bases are TGTGCCAGCGGGACCAGGGACGGTCAAAACACCTTGTAC. It translates to CASGTRDGQNTLY. The whole CDR3 protein is CASGTRDGQNTLYF.

As concerns this clone: Genes here carry mouse names. The read stops 1 residue short of the end of the CDR3; the missing end is completed from the germline J gene. The chain is built from TRBV26 and TRBJ2-7; D not certain. CDR3 length equals 13 residues. Germline V gene lookup returns CDR1 KGHPV and CDR2 FQNQEV (reference sequence). Trimming removed 4 bases at V and 0 bases at J, with 7 bases between. The DNA read from the CDR3 is TGTGCCAGCAGTCGGGGTCTCTCCTATGAACAGTAC. This encodes CASSRGLSYEQY. The CDR3 reads in full as CASSRGLSYEQYF.

Notes on this clone: The genes are named according to mouse. The read stops 1 residue short of the end of the CDR3; the missing end is completed from the germline J gene. The chain couples TRBV12-2 to TRBJ1-2, with 9 bases lining up with TRBD1. Germline values: CDR1 SGHLS, CDR2 HYDKME. The CDR3 contains 14 residues. V lost 5 bases to trimming and J lost 2 bases; unmatched junction nucleotides: 5. CDR3 DNA (partial): TGTGCCAGCTTCCCCGGGACAGGGAACTCCGACTACACC. Its translation is CASFPGTGNSDYT. The complete CDR3 protein is CASFPGTGNSDYTF.

This clone was seen once. Genes and germline come from the mouse. The read ends 1 residue shy of where the CDR3 ends; the end is completed using the germline J gene. The rearrangement links TRBV24 to TRBJ2-4, with TRBD2 matching 11 bases. V shed 1 base, J shed 6 bases, and the junction held 6 bases outside the gene matches. Germline V CDR1 and CDR2: KGHTA, FRNEEI. The CDR3 is made up of 16 amino acids. The CDR3 region is CASSLLLGGRGNTLYF. Incomplete CDR3 DNA: TGTGCCAGCAGTCTGTTACTGGGGGGGCGCGGGAACACCTTGTAC.

Notes on this clone: The gene names here belong to mouse. The read ends 1 residue shy of where the CDR3 ends; the end is completed using the germline J gene. This sequence joins TRBV26 and TRBJ2-5, with D possibly being TRBD2 (7 bases). Germline values: CDR1 KGHPV, CDR2 FQNQEV (reference sequence). This CDR3 region has 13 residues. Trimming left V 6 bases short and J 2 bases short, with 9 bases between. The CDR3 spells CASRRGAQDTQYF. The sequenced part of the CDR3 DNA is TGTGCCAGCAGAAGGGGGGCCCAAGACACCCAGTAC.

Comments on this clone: The gene names given are mouse names. The read comes to an end 1 residue before the CDR3 does, leaving the germline J gene to fill in the end. The chain couples TRBV13-3 to TRBJ1-3, with TRBD1 as a possible D gene (6 bases). This CDR3 contains 15 residues. V was trimmed by 2 bases and J by 0 bases, leaving 9 bases between them. The germline V gene encodes CDR1 NNHDY and CDR2 SYVADS. The CDR3 reads CASSEHRVSGNTLYF. The CDR3 DNA, read in part, is TGTGCCAGCAGTGAACACAGGGTTTCTGGAAATACGCTCTAT.

This clone occurred a few times. Gene names are mouse gene names. The missing CDR3 end, 1 residue past where the read stops, is filled in from the germline J gene. The chain employs TRBV26 and TRBJ2-7; possible D gene TRBD1, 6 bases. V dropped 0 bases and J dropped 4 bases, with 7 bases sitting between them. This CDR3 is 13 amino acids long. In germline, CDR1 is KGHPV, CDR2 FQNQEV (reference sequence). CDR3: CASSLSGQYEQYF. Incomplete CDR3 DNA: TGTGCCAGCAGTCTGTCGGGACAATATGAACAGTAC.

About this clone itself: A junction end diverges from the germline sequence, so it may reflect a read error. Gene labels here are mouse ones. The DNA ends 1 residue before the CDR3 does, and the rest of the CDR3 is filled in from the germline J gene. Different DNA sequences within this sample yield the same CDR3. The chain employs TRBV1 and TRBJ1-4; TRBD1 matches 10 bases. Germline values: CDR1 NSQYPW, CDR2 LRSPGD (reference sequence). This CDR3 spans 15 amino acids. The CDR3 loop reads CTCSARDRGGERLFF. CDR3 bases read: TGCACTTGCAGTGCCCGGGACAGGGGAGGCGAAAGATTATTT.

In regard to this clone: Gene names and germline refer to mouse. The missing CDR3 end, 1 residue past where the read stops, is filled in from the germline J gene. This chain uses TRBV12-2 with TRBJ2-1, with TRBD2 identical over 8 bases. V was pared by 2 bases and J by 6 bases, with 8 bases of the junction left unmatched. The germline gives CDR1 SGHLS, CDR2 HYDKME. The CDR3 spans 15 residues. CDR3 bases read: TGTGCCAGCTCTCGACGGGGGGGCGCGGGTGCTGAGCAGTTC. This sequence encodes CASSRRGGAGAEQF. The entire CDR3 sequence reads CASSRRGGAGAEQFF.

About this clone itself: Gene names are the mouse ones. The DNA ends 1 residue before the CDR3 does, and the rest of the CDR3 is filled in from the germline J gene. V and J are TRBV15 and TRBJ2-3; D not resolved. Germline CDR1 is SGHND and CDR2 is FRSKSL. Trimming removed 5 bases at V and 6 bases at J, with 9 bases between. The CDR3 is 12 amino acids. The covered CDR3 bases are TGTGCCAGCAGTCTAGGAGGGGAAACGCTGTAT. Protein sequence: CASSLGGETLY. The whole CDR3 is CASSLGGETLYF. Filled out from reference TRBV15 and TRBJ2-3, the complete variable domain reads DAGVTQTPRHEVAEKGQTIILKCEPVSGHNDLFWYRQTKIQGLELLSYFRSKSLMEDGGAFKDRFKAEMLNSSFSTLKIQPTEPKDSAVYLCASSLGGETLYFGSGTRLTVL.

This clone was found a few times. Gene names follow the mouse nomenclature. The read is 1 residue too short to cover the CDR3 end, so that end is filled in from the germline J gene. This rearrangement joins TRBV26 to TRBJ1-3; the D is unclear. V lost 6 bases to trimming and J lost 0 bases, with 9 bases between them. The length of the CDR3 is 14 residues. The germline CDR1 and CDR2 sequences are KGHPV and FQNQEV (reference sequence). The CDR3 is CASRLPNSGNTLYF. The CDR3 DNA, read in part, is TGTGCCAGCAGGCTGCCCAATTCTGGAAATACGCTCTAT.

This clone has more than one count but fewer than ten. Mouse gene names and germline throughout. The CDR3 goes on 1 residue after the read ends, and that part is filled in from the germline J gene. The chain carries TRBV13-1 and TRBJ1-4; the D gene is possibly TRBD1 (6 bases). V shed 4 bases and J shed 1 base, with 8 bases lying between them. Germline V CDR1 and CDR2: NSHNY, SYGAGN. The CDR3 is 14 amino acids. The covered CDR3 bases are TGTGCCAGCAGTCGGGACAATTCCAACGAAAGATTATTT. Encoded protein: CASSRDNSNERLF. The full CDR3 is CASSRDNSNERLFF.

As concerns this clone: Germline and genes: mouse. The CDR3 spells CASSREANTEVFF. The sequenced CDR3 bases are TGTGCCAGCAGTCGGGAAGCAAACACAGAAGTCTTC. The rearrangement joins TRBV26 to TRBJ1-1; D uncertain. The DNA ends 1 residue before the CDR3 does, and the rest of the CDR3 is filled in from the germline J gene. The V end lost 4 bases, the J end lost 0 bases, and 6 bases lay between the germline ends. The CDR3 length is 13 residues. Germline CDR1 KGHPV, CDR2 FQNQEV (reference sequence).

This clone has a single count. Genes here carry mouse names. The read terminates 1 residue before the CDR3 end, so the remaining end is supplied by the germline J gene. This chain uses TRBV5 with TRBJ1-1; D unresolved. The CDR3 is 14 residues long. The V end was cut by 0 bases, the J end by 4 bases, with 9 bases between. Per germline, CDR1 LGHNA and CDR2 YNLKQL (reference sequence). The DNA read from the CDR3 is TGTGCCAGCAGCCAAGAAAGGCAAGGCACAGAAGTCTTC. Translated, it gives CASSQERQGTEVF. The entire CDR3 sequence reads CASSQERQGTEVFF.

In the case of this clone: All gene names here are mouse names. CDR3 bases read: TGTGCTAGCAGCACTGCTGAGCAGTTC. Amino acid sequence: CASSTAEQF. The full-length CDR3 reads as CASSTAEQFF. The chain recombines TRBV29 with TRBJ2-1; D unclear. The read finishes 1 residue shy of the CDR3 end, and the germline J gene is used to complete it. The V and J ends lost 6 bases and 6 bases respectively, with 3 bases between them. Germline CDR1 is MSHET and CDR2 is SYDVDS. The CDR3 length is 10 residues.

On this clone: Gene labels here are mouse ones. The read terminates 1 residue before the CDR3 end, so the remaining end is supplied by the germline J gene. The rearrangement joins TRBV19 to TRBJ2-7; TRBD2 aligns across 8 bases. Germline CDR1 is FNHDT and CDR2 is SITEND (reference sequence). The CDR3 runs to 13 residues. The junction had 9 bases not matched to a gene; V was cut back by 6 bases and J by 7 bases. The CDR3 region is CASTWGGRGEQYF. The part of the CDR3 DNA that was read is TGTGCCAGCACTTGGGGGGGGCGCGGGGAACAGTAC.

As to this clone: Genes here carry mouse names. The read ends 1 residue before the CDR3 terminus; that terminus is restored from the germline J gene. The chain couples TRBV13-3 to TRBJ2-4, with D perhaps matching TRBD2 (6 bases). The CDR3 consists of 13 residues. V was shortened by 4 bases and J by 8 bases, with 14 bases between the two germline ends. Germline V CDR1 and CDR2: NNHDY, SYVADS. CDR3 loop: CASSTDWLSTLYF. Incomplete CDR3 DNA: TGTGCCAGCAGTACCGACTGGCTTTCCACCTTGTAC.

Comment on this clone: Gene names are mouse gene names. The missing CDR3 end, 1 residue past where the read stops, is filled in from the germline J gene. This chain joins TRBV26 and TRBJ2-2, with D unresolved. Looked up from germline, CDR1 is KGHPV and CDR2 is FQNQEV (reference sequence). V lost 2 bases and J 2 bases, leaving 6 bases between the germline ends. The CDR3 is made up of 14 amino acids. CDR3 DNA, as far as it was read: TGTGCCAGCAGTCTGAGGGTGAACACCGGGCAGCTCTAC. Translation: CASSLRVNTGQLY. The complete CDR3 reads CASSLRVNTGQLYF.

Worth noting for this clone: Germline and genes: mouse. The DNA ends 1 residue before the CDR3 does, and the rest of the CDR3 is filled in from the germline J gene. The chain employs TRBV22 and TRBJ2-7; the table's TRBD2 call for D was not verified on the DNA. TRBV22 is given as a pseudogene. The CDR3 is made up of 15 amino acids. The CDR3 bases that were read are TGTGCCAGCAGTTGTCGGGGACTGGGGGTCTATGAACAGTAC. Translated, it gives CASSCRGLGVYEQY. The entire CDR3 is CASSCRGLGVYEQYF.

Only one count was recorded for this clone. The gene names given are mouse names. The DNA ends 1 residue before the CDR3 does, and the rest of the CDR3 is filled in from the germline J gene. J is TRBJ1-6 and V is TRBV26; D is possibly TRBD1 (5 bases). TRBJ1-6 is known as an ORF, though its function is uncertain. The germline V gene has CDR1 KGHPV and CDR2 FQNQEV (reference sequence). Trimming removed 4 bases from V and 5 bases from J, with 6 bases in between. The CDR3 runs to 13 residues. The CDR3 spells CASSRQNNSPLYF. The CDR3 DNA, read in part, is TGTGCCAGCAGTCGACAGAATAATTCGCCCCTCTAC.